This record covers a single T cell receptor beta chain. The sample is drawn from a study of blood T cell repertoires in COVID-19. Study context: In each case, the material was cDNA or gDNA derived from T cells, B-cell-depleted T cells, or PBMCs.

Measured with immunoSEQ multiplex PCR; TCRdb has only the in-frame clones, and not every one. This repertoire shows more than 75,000 clones, approximately 82% found once; its top ten account for 8.5% to 12%. There are 12 residues in the CDR3. V was shortened by 5 bases and J by 8 bases, with 12 bases between the two germline ends. Germline V lookup: CDR1 MDHEN, CDR2 SYDVKM. This clonotype originated in a man in his 60s with acute or convalescent COVID-19. Sequencing input: peripheral blood. The V and J genes are TRBV28 and TRBJ1-1; no reliable D call. CDR3 in DNA: TGTGCCAGCAGTACAGCAAACATAGAAGCTTTCTTT. Translating gives CASSTANIEAFF.